The 18 T cell receptor beta chains in this list originate from one sample, sequenced in a study of T cell responses to AZD1222 COVID-19 vaccine. Method: immunoSEQ multiplex PCR; TCRdb's copy keeps in-frame clones and lacks some. The sample contains around 140,000 clones, over 90% of which appear only once. The sample in question was peripheral blood, obtained on day 0 of AZD1222 vaccination. Every receptor here comes from an adult in good health.

The chain joins TRBV28 to TRBJ1-1; no definite D call. CDR3 size: 12 residues. V lost 7 bases and J lost 0, with 6 bases in between. Germline V CDR1 and CDR2: MDHEN, SYDVKM. In DNA, the CDR3 is TGTGCCAGCATAGCTATGAACACTGAAGCTTTCTTT. It yields the protein CASIAMNTEAFF.

The chain joins TRBV6-1 to TRBJ1-2; 8 bases agree with TRBD1. The CDR3 consists of 17 residues. Germline V gene sequence: CDR1 MNHNS, CDR2 SASEGT. J gave up 1 base and V 4 bases, and 11 bases lay outside the gene matches. The DNA for the CDR3 is TGTGCCAGCAGTGGGTGGGCAGGGGGCGCGAATAACTATGGCTACACCTTC. Protein sequence: CASSGWAGGANNYGYTF.

DNA for the CDR3: TGTGCCAGCACCTTGAAACGGGGATTCAATCAGCCCCAGCATTTT. Translated, it gives CASTLKRGFNQPQHF. V usage is TRBV28 and J usage is TRBJ1-5; D is ambiguous. Germline CDR1 reads MDHEN; CDR2 reads SYDVKM. V lost 7 bases to trimming and J lost 3 bases, with 16 bases between them. The CDR3 is made up of 15 amino acids.

The genes are TRBV6-4 and TRBJ1-1, with 8 positions matching TRBD1. V was clipped by 5 bases and J by 1 base; unmatched bases: 3. The CDR3 is 14 amino acids. CDR1 MRHNA and CDR2 SNTAGT come from the germline V gene. The CDR3 DNA reads as TGTGCCAGCAGTCAGACAGGGGAGAACACTGAAGCTTTCTTT. Amino acid sequence: CASSQTGENTEAFF.

The rearrangement links TRBV4-1 to TRBJ1-1, with TRBD1 identical over 8 bases. Germline CDR1 and CDR2: MGHRA and YSYEKL. The CDR3 contains 15 residues. V lost 0 bases, J lost 0 bases, and 0 bases stayed unmatched. CDR3 in DNA: TGCGCCAGCAGCCAAGAGGGACAGGTGAACACTGAAGCTTTCTTT. Translating it yields CASSQEGQVNTEAFF.

The chain employs TRBV25-1 and TRBJ1-5; the D gene is possibly TRBD1 (5 bases). CDR3 length equals 13 residues. Looked up from germline, CDR1 is MGHDK and CDR2 is SYGVNS. V was pared by 8 bases and J by 3 bases, with 11 bases between. CDR3 in DNA: TGTGCCAGCTCGTGGGGGTCCAATCAGCCCCAGCATTTT. This encodes CASSWGSNQPQHF.

Worth noting for this clone: The junction differs from germline at one of its ends, possibly a read error. The chain employs TRBV20-1 and TRBJ1-1; D not resolved. From germline, CDR1 is DFQATT and CDR2 SNEGSKA (reference sequence). The CDR3 loop spans 10 amino acids. In nucleotides, the CDR3 is TGCAGTGCTGGAGACACTGAAGCTTTCTTT. It yields the protein CSAGDTEAFF.

The chain couples TRBV2 to TRBJ1-2; D is ambiguous. Trimming cost V 1 base and J 4 bases, with 10 bases left between them. From germline, CDR1 is SNHLY and CDR2 FYNNEI. CDR3 length: 14 residues. The CDR3 sequence: CASSEGQSVYGYTF. The DNA of the CDR3 is TGTGCCAGCAGTGAAGGGCAGTCTGTCTATGGCTACACCTTC.

The chain employs TRBV6-6 and TRBJ1-3, with 9 bases aligning to TRBD1. Germline values: CDR1 MNHNY, CDR2 SVGAGI (reference sequence). The CDR3 covers 15 residues. Losses at the gene ends were 0 bases for V and 6 bases for J; bases not matched to a gene: 3. The CDR3 DNA reads as TGTGCCAGCAGTTACTCGCGGACAGGGGAAAACACCATATATTTT. Amino acid sequence: CASSYSRTGENTIYF.

This clone has only one observation. This sequence joins TRBV19 and TRBJ2-2; D gene ambiguous. The germline V gene has CDR1 LNHDA and CDR2 SQIVND (reference sequence). CDR3 size: 16 residues. Trimming cost V 7 bases and J 5 bases, with 20 bases left between them. The CDR3 region is CASKVRSSFLTGELFF. The CDR3 bases are TGTGCCAGTAAGGTTCGCAGTTCCTTTTTAACCGGGGAGCTGTTTTTT.

The gene calls are TRBV18 and TRBJ1-1; D perhaps matches TRBD1 (5 bases). CDR1 KGHSH and CDR2 LQKENI come from the germline V gene. Trimming took 2 bases from V and 1 from J, leaving 11 bases between them. The CDR3 has 15 residues. The CDR3 DNA is TGTGCCAGCTCACCAACCGGGACCGAGAACACTGAAGCTTTCTTT. Translating gives CASSPTGTENTEAFF.

The genes are TRBV10-2 and TRBJ2-4; D is possibly TRBD1 or TRBD2 (5 bases each). The CDR3 totals 13 residues. CDR1 WSHSY and CDR2 SAAADI come from the germline V gene. V shed 1 base and J shed 7 bases, with 8 bases lying between them. The CDR3 region has the DNA TGCGCCAGCAGTGAGTGGGACGGGAACATTCAGTACTTC. Protein sequence: CASSEWDGNIQYF.

This chain joins TRBV12-5 and TRBJ2-3; TRBD2 matches 11 bases. There are 15 residues in the CDR3. Trimming at V came to 3 bases and at J to 8 bases, leaving 7 bases not matched to a gene. Germline V CDR1 and CDR2: LGHNT, FRNRAP. In DNA, the CDR3 is TGTGCTAGTGGTTTTGGGACTAGCGGCTTCGGTACGCAGTATTTT. It specifies CASGFGTSGFGTQYF.

Written as DNA, the CDR3 is TGTGCCACCAGCAGAGAGAGCGGGAGGGCCTACGAGCAGTACTTC. This sequence encodes CATSRESGRAYEQYF. V gene TRBV15 combines with J gene TRBJ2-7, with 10 bases fitting TRBD2. V lost 0 bases, J lost 2 bases, and 1 base stayed unmatched. Germline lookup yields CDR1 LNHNV and CDR2 YYDKDF (reference sequence). This CDR3 contains 15 residues.

This sequence joins TRBV19 and TRBJ1-1, with D perhaps TRBD1 (6 bases). The V end lost 7 bases, the J end lost 4 bases, and 10 bases lay between the germline ends. CDR3 length: 12 amino acids. Germline V gene data show CDR1 as LNHDA and CDR2 as SQIVND (reference sequence). The CDR3 is CASIGGATEAFF. In nucleotides, the CDR3 is TGTGCCAGTATAGGGGGGGCCACTGAAGCTTTCTTT.

The rearrangement joins TRBV5-5 to TRBJ2-3; D gene unclear. CDR1 SGHKS and CDR2 YYEKEE come from the germline V gene (reference sequence). The V and J ends lost 5 bases and 2 bases respectively, with 12 bases between them. CDR3 length: 14 amino acids. In DNA form, the CDR3 reads TGTGCCAGCAGGAGCCGACCTAACACAGATACGCAGTATTTT. Amino acid sequence: CASRSRPNTDTQYF.

In its sample, this clone was seen once. This CDR3 reads CASSPGDPGNTIYF. The CDR3 DNA is TGCGCCAGCAGCCCTGGTGACCCTGGAAACACCATATATTTT. The gene calls are TRBV5-1 and TRBJ1-3; no clear D. Trimming removed 4 bases from V and 2 bases from J, with 10 bases in between. CDR1 SGHRS and CDR2 YFSETQ come from the germline V gene. The CDR3 is 14 residues long.

CDR3 amino acids: CASSATWDREASPLHF. The CDR3 region has the DNA TGTGCCAGCAGTGCTACATGGGACAGGGAGGCGTCACCCCTCCACTTT. The chain carries TRBV6-1 and TRBJ1-6, with 9 nucleotides matching TRBD1. Germline V gene sequence: CDR1 MNHNS, CDR2 SASEGT. J lost 10 bases, V lost 4 bases, and 11 bases had no gene match. This CDR3 has 16 residues.